This T cell receptor beta chain was identified in a study of beta chain features in type 1 diabetes. Study-wide background: On cell yields, gender and age, patients and healthy donors were similar. Study-wide points: The study notes PCR might favor shorter templates equally in patients and controls.

The purity of all sorted populations exceeded 95%. The sequenced template was cDNA made from the entire isolated RNA. The repertoire was sequenced with immunoSEQ multiplex PCR; TCRdb's copy has only in-frame clones and lacks some. The repertoire consists of 150,000 or so clones, with 7% to 10% occurring once and the leading ten covering about 0.61%. Germline CDR1 is SGHTA and CDR2 is FQGNSA. Deletions cut 5 bases from V and 7 bases from J, with 15 bases between. The CDR3 is made up of 13 amino acids. As to this clone: Its matching antigen is unknown.

The sample consisted of central memory CD4+ T cells from blood. The J gene is TRBJ2-7, the V gene TRBV7-2; the D is unclear. The sequence was collected from a man aged 18 to 30 in good health. The CDR3 loop is CASSPGGDREQYF. CDR3 DNA sequence: TGTGCCAGCAGCCCCGGCGGAGATCGGGAGCAGTACTTC.